This is a list of T cell receptor beta chains from one sample in a study of metastatic and nonmetastatic thyroid tumors. TCRdb called clones again from the PCR reads with MiXCR. This sample has tens of thousands of clones, with about 4% found just once. Sequencing was performed on blood. These receptors were collected from a female donor with papillary thyroid cancer or a benign thyroid nodule (not recorded which). Some clones in this sample may be carry-over from other donors' samples. CDR3s include the opening cysteine and the closing phenylalanine or tryptophan. The order of the fields is clone size, D gene, J gene, V gene, CDR3 DNA, CDR3 protein. The D gene is left open where the match is weak. The size entry is marked missing in some rows and otherwise reads once, few, many or a size class.

few,-,TRBJ2-7,TRBV6-2/TRBV6-3,TGTGCCAGCAACGAGGGGGGACAATACGAGCAGTACTTC,CASNEGGQYEQYF
-,TRBD1,TRBJ1-2,TRBV6-1,TGTGCCAGTAGCCGCGAACGACCTGGACAGGGCTATGGCTACACCTTC,CASSRERPGQGYGYTF
many,TRBD2,TRBJ2-3,TRBV19,TGTGCCAGTAGTAGGGGACTAGCGGGAGTATACGATACGCAGTATTTT,CASSRGLAGVYDTQYF
many,-,TRBJ1-1,TRBV28,TGTGCCTCCCTCCGTCCAGCCACTGAAGCTTTCTTT,CASLRPATEAFF
many,-,TRBJ2-6,TRBV7-8,TGTGCCAGCAGCCCCCTGGCCTCTGGGGCCAACGTCCTGACTTTC,CASSPLASGANVLTF
few,-,TRBJ2-1,TRBV6-5,TGTGCCAGCAGTCACAGTCTCTATAGGGACAATGATCAGTTCTTC,CASSHSLYRDNDQFF
few,TRBD2,TRBJ2-7,TRBV7-8,TGTGCCAGCAGCTTACTAGCGGGCTCCTACGAGCAGTACTTC,CASSLLAGSYEQYF
many,-,TRBJ2-2,TRBV20-1,TGCAGTGCCCCGAGAGTCCCCCCCGGGGAGCTGTTTTTT,CSAPRVPPGELFF
many,-,TRBJ1-6,TRBV25-1,TGTGCCAGCAGTGTCGGGGACTCCTATAATTCACCCCTCCACTTT,CASSVGDSYNSPLHF
-,TRBD1,TRBJ2-7,TRBV28,TGTGCCAGCAGACCATCCGTGACAGGGGTCTACGAACAGTACTTC,CASRPSVTGVYEQYF
few,-,TRBJ2-3,TRBV5-1,TGCGCCAGCAGCTCGCTAAACATCCCAGATACGCAGTATTTT,CASSSLNIPDTQYF
few,-,TRBJ2-7,TRBV6-2/TRBV6-3,TGTGCCAGCATTAGCGGTATCTTCTACGAGCAGTACTTC,CASISGIFYEQYF
many,-,TRBJ2-1,TRBV7-3,TGTGCCAGCAGCTTAAAGTTTGGGTTCCACAATGAGCAGTTCTTC,CASSLKFGFHNEQFF
many,TRBD2,TRBJ2-1,TRBV3-1,TGTGCCAGCAGCCAAGGGTGGACTAGCGGGAGTGATGAGCAGTTCTTC,CASSQGWTSGSDEQFF
few,-,TRBJ1-2,TRBV28,TGTGCCAGCAGTGTCCCCACAGGGAGAGCCTGCGGCTACACCTTC,CASSVPTGRACGYTF
many,-,TRBJ2-5,TRBV11-2,TGTGCCAGCAGCTTAGACCCATCAGCCAGGGAGACCCAGTACTTC,CASSLDPSARETQYF
many,TRBD2,TRBJ2-7,TRBV7-8,TGTGCCAGCAGCTTTGGTCTAGCGGCCTACGAGCAGTACTTC,CASSFGLAAYEQYF
many,-,TRBJ1-1,TRBV9,TGTGCCAGCAGCAGAGGGGGAAGCACTGAAGCTTTCTTT,CASSRGGSTEAFF
many,-,TRBJ1-2,TRBV24-1,TGTGCCACCACCGTTTTCGTGACAGTGGATGGCTACACCTTC,CATTVFVTVDGYTF
many,TRBD1,TRBJ2-7,TRBV7-2,TGTGCCAGCAGCCAGGGGGTTTTACCCTACGAGCAGTACTTC,CASSQGVLPYEQYF
-,-,TRBJ1-2,TRBV12-5,TGTGCTAGTGGTTCATGGGGCTACAGCTATGGCTACACCTTC,CASGSWGYSYGYTF
few,-,TRBJ1-6,TRBV24-1,TGTGCCACCAGTGATTTTCCAGGGATTTTGGCCCTCCACTTT,CATSDFPGILALHF
many,-,TRBJ2-7,TRBV3-1,TGTGCCAGCAGCCAGTATAGGGGGGGAGGCGAGCAGTACTTC,CASSQYRGGGEQYF
many,TRBD2,TRBJ2-1,TRBV5-5,TGTGCCAGCAGCTCATTCCGACTAGCGGGAGTGCTCGAGCAGTTCTTC,CASSSFRLAGVLEQFF